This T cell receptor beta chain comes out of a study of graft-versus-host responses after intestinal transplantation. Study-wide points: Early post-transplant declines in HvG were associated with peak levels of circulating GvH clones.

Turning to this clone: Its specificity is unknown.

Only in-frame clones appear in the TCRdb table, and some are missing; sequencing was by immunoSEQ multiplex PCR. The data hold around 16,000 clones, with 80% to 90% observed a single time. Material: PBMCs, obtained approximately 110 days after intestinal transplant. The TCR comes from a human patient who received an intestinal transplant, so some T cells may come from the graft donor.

The CDR3 bases are TGTGCCAGCAGCCCCAGGGGAACTGGAAACACCATATATTTT. This sequence encodes CASSPRGTGNTIYF. The chain has TRBV9 and TRBJ1-3; maybe TRBD1 (6 bases). V was cut by 4 bases and J by 2 bases, with 10 bases left in between. The germline V gene has CDR1 SGDLS and CDR2 YYNGEE. This CDR3 is 14 amino acids long.